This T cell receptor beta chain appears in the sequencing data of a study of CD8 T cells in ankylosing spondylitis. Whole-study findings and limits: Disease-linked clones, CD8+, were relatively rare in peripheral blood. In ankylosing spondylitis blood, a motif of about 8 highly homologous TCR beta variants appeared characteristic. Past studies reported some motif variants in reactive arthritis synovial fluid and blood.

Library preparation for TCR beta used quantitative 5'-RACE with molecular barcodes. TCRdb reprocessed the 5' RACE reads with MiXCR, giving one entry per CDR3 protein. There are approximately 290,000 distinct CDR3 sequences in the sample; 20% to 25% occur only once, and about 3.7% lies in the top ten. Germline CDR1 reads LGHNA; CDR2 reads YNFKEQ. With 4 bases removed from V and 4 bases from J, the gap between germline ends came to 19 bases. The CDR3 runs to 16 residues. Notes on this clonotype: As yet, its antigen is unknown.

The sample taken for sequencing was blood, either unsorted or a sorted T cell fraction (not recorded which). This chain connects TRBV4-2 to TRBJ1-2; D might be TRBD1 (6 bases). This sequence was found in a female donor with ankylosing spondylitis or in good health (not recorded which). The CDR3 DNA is TGTGCCAGCAGCCTAGCCGGGACACCAGCAGGCTATGGCTACACCTTC. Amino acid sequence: CASSLAGTPAGYGYTF.